Presented here are 20 T cell receptor beta chains from one specimen sequenced in a study of cytomegalovirus exposure and HLA in healthy donors. The PCR used 60 Vbeta and 13 Jbeta primers. The assay was immunoSEQ multiplex PCR, and TCRdb's table has in-frame clones only and misses some. The sample lists 130,000 to 150,000 clones, approximately 79% occurring once. Sequenced input: PBMCs. These receptors came from a man aged 18 to 29 in good health and CMV-seropositive.

This chain links TRBV9 with TRBJ2-3, with 14 bases fitting TRBD2. CDR1 and CDR2 from the germline V gene are SGDLS and YYNGEE. The CDR3 covers 18 residues. The V gene end was trimmed by 4 bases and the J gene end by 0 bases; junction bases not matched to a gene: 7. DNA for the CDR3: TGTGCCAGCAGCATTAGACTAGCGGGGGGGGCGAGCACAGATACGCAGTATTTT. Translation gives CASSIRLAGGASTDTQYF.

This clone was counted a single time. The chain carries TRBV9 and TRBJ1-6, with TRBD1 matching over 7 bases. The V gene's germline CDR1 is SGDLS and CDR2 YYNGEE. The CDR3 loop spans 15 amino acids. V lost 2 bases, J lost 7 bases, and 6 bases stayed unmatched. The CDR3 is CASSVREGQNSPLHF. The DNA of the CDR3 is TGTGCCAGCAGCGTCCGGGAGGGACAGAATTCACCCCTCCACTTT.

The genes are TRBV7-2 and TRBJ1-5, with a tentative D call TRBD1 (6 bases). This CDR3 is 14 amino acids long. Germline values: CDR1 SGHTA, CDR2 FQGNSA. The ends were cut back, 1 base at V and 7 bases at J, with 11 bases in the middle. CDR3 in amino acids: CASSLGAGEQPQHF. CDR3 DNA sequence: TGTGCCAGCAGCTTAGGGGCAGGGGAACAGCCCCAGCATTTT.

The rearrangement joins TRBV2 to TRBJ2-1, with TRBD2 matching over 8 bases. The ends lost 6 bases at V and 4 bases at J; junction bases unmatched: 5. The germline CDR1 and CDR2 sequences are SNHLY and FYNNEI. CDR3 length: 14 amino acids. The CDR3 loop reads CASRTGLDYNEQFF. In nucleotides, the CDR3 is TGTGCCAGCAGGACGGGACTAGATTACAATGAGCAGTTCTTC.

The chain employs TRBV4-1 and TRBJ2-7; D is unclear. The CDR3 consists of 15 residues. Trimming took off 1 base at V and 4 bases at J, with 14 bases between the two ends. CDR1 and CDR2 (germline): MGHRA, YSYEKL. In nucleotides, the CDR3 is TGCGCCAGCAGCCAAGGTGAGATAGCATCGTACGAGCAGTACTTC. Its protein product is CASSQGEIASYEQYF.

The V and J genes are TRBV5-6 and TRBJ2-2; 7 bases fit TRBD1. The V gene's germline CDR1 is SGHDT and CDR2 YYEEEE. CDR3 length: 14 residues. Trimming cost V 3 bases and J 1 base; bases outside gene matches: 0. The CDR3 region has the DNA TGTGCCAGCAGCTGGGACAGGAACACCGGGGAGCTGTTTTTT. This translates into CASSWDRNTGELFF.

This sequence joins TRBV2 and TRBJ2-3; the match to TRBD1 covers 9 bases. The CDR3 runs to 15 residues. J was trimmed by 3 bases and V by 11 bases; bases with no gene match: 12. CDR1 and CDR2 (germline): SNHLY, FYNNEI. CDR3 nucleotide sequence: TGTGCCTTCCCACCCTGGGGACAGGGTACAGATACGCAGTATTTT. Translated, it gives CAFPPWGQGTDTQYF.

The chain links TRBV7-8 to TRBJ2-7; 10 nucleotides align to TRBD2. The ends lost 2 bases at V and 4 bases at J; junction bases unmatched: 17. Germline assignment: CDR1 SGHVS and CDR2 FQNEAQ. The CDR3 runs 19 residues. The CDR3 DNA sequence: TGTGCCAGCAGCTTACCGACTGAGGCAGCGGGGGGGCCTAAGTACGAGCAGTACTTC. It specifies CASSLPTEAAGGPKYEQYF. Looking up the rest from reference TRBV7-8 and TRBJ2-7 gives the full variable domain: GAGVSQSPRYKVAKRGQDVALRCDPISGHVSLFWYQQALGQGPEFLTYFQNEAQLDKSGLPSDRFFAERPEGSVSTLKIQRTQQEDSAVYLCASSLPTEAAGGPKYEQYFGPGTRLTVT.

The chain carries TRBV28 and TRBJ1-2, with 9 bases lining up with TRBD1. CDR1 MDHEN and CDR2 SYDVKM come from the germline V gene. This CDR3 has 15 residues. After removal of 4 bases from V and 5 bases from J, the junction contained 8 bases not matched to a gene. The CDR3 sequence is CASSSTGTGRYGYTF. The CDR3 bases are TGTGCCAGCAGTTCGACCGGGACAGGGCGGTATGGCTACACCTTC.

The rearrangement uses TRBV4-3 and TRBJ2-1, with 10 bases that match TRBD2. CDR1 is LGHNA, CDR2 YSLEER, per germline. Germline trimming cut 4 bases from V and 8 bases from J; bases unmatched to any gene: 11. The CDR3 contains 16 residues. CDR3 in amino acids: CASSRRKSGRADEQFF. The DNA of the CDR3 is TGCGCCAGCAGCCGGCGGAAAAGCGGGAGGGCCGATGAGCAGTTCTTC.

This chain connects TRBV13 to TRBJ1-3; 10 bases map to TRBD1. Germline V gene lookup returns CDR1 PRHDT and CDR2 FYEKMQ (reference sequence). Germline trimming cut 1 base from V and 4 bases from J; bases unmatched to any gene: 4. The CDR3 is made up of 16 amino acids. CDR3 residues: CASSLAGQGFGNTIYF. In DNA, the CDR3 is TGTGCCAGCAGCTTAGCGGGACAGGGGTTCGGAAACACCATATATTTT.

V gene TRBV15 combines with J gene TRBJ1-1; D is ambiguous. The germline V gene encodes CDR1 LNHNV and CDR2 YYDKDF (reference sequence). Between the trimmed V and J ends, which lost 7 bases and 0 bases, there was a span of 9 bases. The CDR3 loop spans 13 amino acids. The CDR3 is CATTEVMNTEAFF. In DNA, the CDR3 is TGTGCCACCACGGAGGTAATGAACACTGAAGCTTTCTTT.

The chain recombines TRBV12-5 with TRBJ2-2; 8 bases align to TRBD1. After removal of 5 bases from V and 3 bases from J, the junction contained 2 bases not matched to a gene. Germline CDR1 reads LGHNT; CDR2 reads FRNRAP. The CDR3 is 14 amino acids. In DNA, the CDR3 is TGTGCTAGTGGTCAGGGGGCTTACACCGGGGAGCTGTTTTTT. Encoded protein: CASGQGAYTGELFF. Complete variable domain (other parts from reference TRBV12-5 and TRBJ2-2): DARVTQTPRHKVTEMGQEVTMRCQPILGHNTVFWYRQTMMQGLELLAYFRNRAPLDDSGMPKDRFSAEMPDATLATLKIQPSEPRDSAVYFCASGQGAYTGELFFGEGSRLTVL.

The chain links TRBV5-4 to TRBJ1-6; D gene uncertain. CDR3 length: 15 amino acids. V dropped 2 bases and J dropped 0 bases, with 6 bases sitting between them. Germline-derived CDR1 and CDR2 are SGHNT and YYREEE (reference sequence). CDR3 sequence (DNA): TGTGCCAGCAGCTTTTCATTCTCCTATAATTCACCCCTCCACTTT. Residues: CASSFSFSYNSPLHF.

J is TRBJ2-7 and V is TRBV7-2; D is possibly TRBD1 (6 bases). From germline, CDR1 is SGHTA and CDR2 FQGNSA. V lost 7 bases, J lost 4 bases, and 17 bases lay in between. The CDR3 length is 14 residues. CDR3 in DNA: TGTGCCAGCATGGAGGCGACAGGAGTATACGAGCAGTACTTC. Translating it yields CASMEATGVYEQYF.

The gene calls are TRBV18 and TRBJ2-3; maybe TRBD1 (6 bases). Germline loops: CDR1 KGHSH, CDR2 LQKENI. CDR3 size: 15 residues. Trimming took off 4 bases at V and 6 bases at J, with 17 bases between the two ends. Written as DNA, the CDR3 is TGTGCCAGCTCACACGGACAGTCTCCATCGGATACGCAGTATTTT. Protein: CASSHGQSPSDTQYF.

This clone has a single count. This chain uses TRBV4-3 with TRBJ2-5, with a weak D call TRBD1 (6 bases). The better agreement between TRBJ2-7 and the DNA end casts doubt on the J call. This CDR3 contains 12 residues. The V gene's germline CDR1 is LGHNA and CDR2 YSLEER. CDR3 coding DNA: TGCGCCAGCAGCCACAGGGGCTACGAGCAGTACTTC. Protein: CASSHRGYEQYF.

A few counts support this clone. The chain is built from TRBV6-6 and TRBJ1-5; D gene uncertain. The germline CDR1 and CDR2 sequences are MNHNY and SVGAGI (reference sequence). CDR3 length equals 12 residues. V was shortened by 6 bases and J by 4 bases, with 7 bases between the two germline ends. The CDR3 protein is CASSARNQPQHF. DNA for the CDR3: TGTGCCAGCAGCGCTAGGAATCAGCCCCAGCATTTT.

The V and J genes are TRBV10-2 and TRBJ2-5, with TRBD1 as a possible D gene (5 bases). Gene TRBJ2-7 matches the end of the DNA better, so the J call may be wrong. This CDR3 is 13 amino acids long. Germline CDR1 is WSHSY and CDR2 is SAAADI. The CDR3 DNA sequence: TGCGCCAGCACAGGGATAAGCTCCTACGAGCAGTACTTC. Amino acid sequence: CASTGISSYEQYF.

V gene TRBV23-1 combines with J gene TRBJ1-5, with 7 nucleotides matching TRBD1. TRBV23-1 is flagged as an ORF with uncertain function. The length of the CDR3 is 16 residues. Trimming took 2 bases from V and 4 from J; bases not matched to a gene: 8. The CDR3 reads CASSQGTEGVNQPQHF. The CDR3 DNA reads as TGCGCCAGCAGTCAAGGGACAGAGGGGGTAAATCAGCCCCAGCATTTT.